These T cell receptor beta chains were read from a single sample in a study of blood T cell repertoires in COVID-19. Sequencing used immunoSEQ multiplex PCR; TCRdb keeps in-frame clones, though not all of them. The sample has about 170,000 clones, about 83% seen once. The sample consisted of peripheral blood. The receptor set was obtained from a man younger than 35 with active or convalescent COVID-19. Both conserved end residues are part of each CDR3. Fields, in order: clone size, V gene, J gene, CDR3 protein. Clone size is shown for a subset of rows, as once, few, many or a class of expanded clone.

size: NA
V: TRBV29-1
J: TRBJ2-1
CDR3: CSVVLLLSSYNEQFF

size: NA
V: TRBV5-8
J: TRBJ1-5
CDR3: CASTNGQKDQPQHF

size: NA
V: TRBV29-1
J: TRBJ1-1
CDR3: CSVWTGQAFF

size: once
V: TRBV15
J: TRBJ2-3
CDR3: CATSRVGADTQYF

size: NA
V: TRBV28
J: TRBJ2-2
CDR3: CASPALSPMTGPNTGELFF

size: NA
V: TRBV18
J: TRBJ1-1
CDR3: CASSPRDREDEAFF

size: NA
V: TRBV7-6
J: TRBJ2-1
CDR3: CASSLSGSGYNEQFF

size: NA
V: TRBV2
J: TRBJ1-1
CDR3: CASSYYRGTEAFF

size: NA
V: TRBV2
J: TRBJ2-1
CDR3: CASIWSAGSYNEQFF

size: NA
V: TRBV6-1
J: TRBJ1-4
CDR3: CASSERGMTSELFF

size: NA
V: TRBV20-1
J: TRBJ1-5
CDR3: CSASERMIGQPQHF

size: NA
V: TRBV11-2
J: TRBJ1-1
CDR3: CASSPPKGQVTEAFF

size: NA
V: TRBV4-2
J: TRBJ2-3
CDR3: CASSQVRGSTDTQYF

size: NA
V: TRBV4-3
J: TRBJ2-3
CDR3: CASSQDLPDTQYF

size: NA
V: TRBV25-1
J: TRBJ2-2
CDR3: CASSEFRGAAGELFF

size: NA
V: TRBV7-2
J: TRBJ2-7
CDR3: CASSLGRAGGPYEQYF

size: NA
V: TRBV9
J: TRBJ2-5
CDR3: CASSVEAGGTETQYF

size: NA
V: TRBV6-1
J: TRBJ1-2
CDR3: CASSERTGQANYGYTF

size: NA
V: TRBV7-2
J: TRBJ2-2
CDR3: CASSRTGNTGELFF

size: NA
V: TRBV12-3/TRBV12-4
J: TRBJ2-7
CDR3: CASRRDRGHEQYF